This T cell receptor beta chain was found in a study of shared clonotypes between healthy human individuals. Assay used: immunoSEQ multiplex PCR; TCRdb lists only in-frame clones, some missing. Of hundreds of thousands of clones listed, roughly 72% are singletons. Study-level points and caveats: The study found 4.5% to 5% of naive CD4 clonotypes shared across a few donors.

The CDR3 spans 17 residues. Germline V lookup: CDR1 SGDLS, CDR2 YYNGEE. V lost 1 base, J lost 2 bases, and 16 bases lay in between. Details on this clone: Its antigen is not known.

The V and J genes are TRBV9 and TRBJ1-3, with D maybe TRBD1 (5 bases). The receptor was derived from a woman aged 30 to 39 in good health. The material sequenced was memory CD4+ T cells sorted from blood. The sample's subset: CD45RA-negative fraction. The CDR3 spells CASSVWASQGAGNTIYF. The DNA of the CDR3 is TGTGCCAGCAGCGTATGGGCAAGCCAGGGAGCTGGAAACACCATATATTTT.